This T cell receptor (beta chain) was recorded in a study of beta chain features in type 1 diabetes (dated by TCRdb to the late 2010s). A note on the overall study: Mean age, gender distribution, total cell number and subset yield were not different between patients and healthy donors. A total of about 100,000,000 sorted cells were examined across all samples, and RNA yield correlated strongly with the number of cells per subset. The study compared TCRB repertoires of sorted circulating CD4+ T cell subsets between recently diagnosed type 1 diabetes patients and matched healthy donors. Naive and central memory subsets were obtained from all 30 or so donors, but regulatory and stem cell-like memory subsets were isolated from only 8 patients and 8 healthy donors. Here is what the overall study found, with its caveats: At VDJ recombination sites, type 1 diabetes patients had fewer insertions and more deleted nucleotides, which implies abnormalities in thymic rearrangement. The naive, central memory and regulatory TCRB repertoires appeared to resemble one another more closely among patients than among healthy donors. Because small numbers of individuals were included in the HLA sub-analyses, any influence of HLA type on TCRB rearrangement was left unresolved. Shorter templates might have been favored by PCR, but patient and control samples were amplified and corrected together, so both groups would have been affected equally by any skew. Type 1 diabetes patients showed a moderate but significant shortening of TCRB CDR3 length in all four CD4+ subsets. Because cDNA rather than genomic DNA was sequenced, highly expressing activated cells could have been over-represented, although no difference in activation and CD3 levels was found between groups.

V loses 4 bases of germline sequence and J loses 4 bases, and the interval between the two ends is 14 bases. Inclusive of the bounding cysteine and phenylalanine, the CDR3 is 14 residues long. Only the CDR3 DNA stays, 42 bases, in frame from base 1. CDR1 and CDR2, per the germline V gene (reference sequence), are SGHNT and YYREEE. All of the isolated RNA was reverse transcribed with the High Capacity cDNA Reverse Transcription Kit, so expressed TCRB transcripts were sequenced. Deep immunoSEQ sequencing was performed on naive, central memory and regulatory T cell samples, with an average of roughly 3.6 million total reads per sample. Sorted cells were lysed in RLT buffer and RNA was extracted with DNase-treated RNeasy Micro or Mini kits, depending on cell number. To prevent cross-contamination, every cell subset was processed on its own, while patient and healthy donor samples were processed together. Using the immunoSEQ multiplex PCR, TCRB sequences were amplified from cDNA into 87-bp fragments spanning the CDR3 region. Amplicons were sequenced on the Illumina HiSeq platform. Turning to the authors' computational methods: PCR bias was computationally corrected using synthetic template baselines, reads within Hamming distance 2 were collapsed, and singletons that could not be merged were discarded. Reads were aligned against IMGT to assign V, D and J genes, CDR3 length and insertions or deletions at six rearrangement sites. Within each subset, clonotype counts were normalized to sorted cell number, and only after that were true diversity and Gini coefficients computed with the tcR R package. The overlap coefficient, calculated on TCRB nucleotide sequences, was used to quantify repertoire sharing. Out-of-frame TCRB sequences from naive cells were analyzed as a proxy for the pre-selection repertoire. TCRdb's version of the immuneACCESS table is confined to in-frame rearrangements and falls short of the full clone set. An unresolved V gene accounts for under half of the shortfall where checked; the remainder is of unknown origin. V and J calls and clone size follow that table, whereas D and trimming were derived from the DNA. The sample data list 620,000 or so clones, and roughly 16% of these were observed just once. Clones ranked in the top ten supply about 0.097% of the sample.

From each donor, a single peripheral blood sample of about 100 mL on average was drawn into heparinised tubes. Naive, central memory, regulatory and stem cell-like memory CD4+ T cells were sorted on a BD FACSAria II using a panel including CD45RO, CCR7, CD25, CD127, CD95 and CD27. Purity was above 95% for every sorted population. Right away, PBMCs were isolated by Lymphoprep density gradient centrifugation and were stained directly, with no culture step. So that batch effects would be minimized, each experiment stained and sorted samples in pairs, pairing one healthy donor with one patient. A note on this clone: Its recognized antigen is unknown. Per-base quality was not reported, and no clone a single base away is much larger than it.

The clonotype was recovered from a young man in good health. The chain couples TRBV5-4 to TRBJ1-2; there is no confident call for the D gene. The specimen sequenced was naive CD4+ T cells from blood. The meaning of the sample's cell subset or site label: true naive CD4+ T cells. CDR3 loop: CASSPNQAVYGYTF. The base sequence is TGTGCCAGCAGCCCCAACCAGGCCGTCTATGGCTACACCTTC. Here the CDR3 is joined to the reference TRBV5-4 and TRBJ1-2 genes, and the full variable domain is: ETGVTQSPTHLIKTRGQQVTLRCSSQSGHNTVSWYQQALGQGPQFIFQYYREEENGRGNFPPRFSGLQFPNYSSELNVNALELDDSALYLCASSPNQAVYGYTFGSGTRLTVV.